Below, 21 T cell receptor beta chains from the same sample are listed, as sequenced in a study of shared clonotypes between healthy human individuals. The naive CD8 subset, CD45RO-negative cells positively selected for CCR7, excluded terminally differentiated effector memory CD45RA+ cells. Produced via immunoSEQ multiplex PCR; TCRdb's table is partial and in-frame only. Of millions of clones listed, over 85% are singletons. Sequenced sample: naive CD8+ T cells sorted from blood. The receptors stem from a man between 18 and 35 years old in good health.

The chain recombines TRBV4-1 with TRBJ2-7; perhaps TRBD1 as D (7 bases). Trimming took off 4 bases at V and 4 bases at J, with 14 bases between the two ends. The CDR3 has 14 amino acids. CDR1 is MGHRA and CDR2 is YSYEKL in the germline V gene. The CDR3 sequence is CASSRTQGGYEQYF. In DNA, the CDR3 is TGCGCCAGCAGCCGAACTCAGGGGGGTTACGAGCAGTACTTC.

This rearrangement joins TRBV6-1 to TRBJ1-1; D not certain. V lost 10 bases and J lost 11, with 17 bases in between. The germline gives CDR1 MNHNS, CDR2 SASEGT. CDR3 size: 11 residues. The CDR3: CAIIPLGMAFF. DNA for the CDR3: TGTGCCATCATCCCCCTCGGGATGGCTTTCTTT.

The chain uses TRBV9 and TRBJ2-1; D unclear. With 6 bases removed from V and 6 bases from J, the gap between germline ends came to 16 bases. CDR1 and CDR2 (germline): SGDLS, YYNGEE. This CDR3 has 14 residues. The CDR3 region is CASNPPILGNEQFF. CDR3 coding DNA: TGTGCCAGCAACCCGCCTATACTTGGCAATGAGCAGTTCTTC.

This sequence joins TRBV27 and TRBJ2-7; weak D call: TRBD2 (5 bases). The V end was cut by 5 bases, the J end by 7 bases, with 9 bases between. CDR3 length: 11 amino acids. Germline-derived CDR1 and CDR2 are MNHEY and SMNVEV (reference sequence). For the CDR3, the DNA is TGTGCCAGCAGTCCCCCGGGGGAGCAGTACTTC. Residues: CASSPPGEQYF.

The CDR3 DNA reads TGTGCCAGCAGCGCCGGGACAGGGGAACGCTATGGCTACACCTTC. Residues: CASSAGTGERYGYTF. The chain is built from TRBV9 and TRBJ1-2; 10 bases match TRBD1. V lost 3 bases and J lost 4; bases outside the gene matches: 6. The V gene's germline CDR1 is SGDLS and CDR2 YYNGEE. CDR3 length equals 15 residues.

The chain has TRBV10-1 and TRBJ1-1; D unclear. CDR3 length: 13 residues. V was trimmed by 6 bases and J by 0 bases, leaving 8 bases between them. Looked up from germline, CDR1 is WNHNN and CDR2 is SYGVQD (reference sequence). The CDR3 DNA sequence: TGCGCCAGCAGAGGGAATATGAACACTGAAGCTTTCTTT. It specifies CASRGNMNTEAFF.

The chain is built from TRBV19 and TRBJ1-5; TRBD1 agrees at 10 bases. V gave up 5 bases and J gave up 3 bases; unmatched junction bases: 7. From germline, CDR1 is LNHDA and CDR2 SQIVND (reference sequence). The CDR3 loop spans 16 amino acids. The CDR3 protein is CASSGQGGLANQPQHF. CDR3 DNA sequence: TGTGCCAGTAGTGGACAGGGGGGCCTTGCCAATCAGCCCCAGCATTTT. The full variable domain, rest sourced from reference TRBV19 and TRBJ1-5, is DGGITQSPKYLFRKEGQNVTLSCEQNLNHDAMYWYRQDPGQGLRLIYYSQIVNDFQKGDIAEGYSVSREKKESFPLTVTSAQKNPTAFYLCASSGQGGLANQPQHFGDGTRLSIL.

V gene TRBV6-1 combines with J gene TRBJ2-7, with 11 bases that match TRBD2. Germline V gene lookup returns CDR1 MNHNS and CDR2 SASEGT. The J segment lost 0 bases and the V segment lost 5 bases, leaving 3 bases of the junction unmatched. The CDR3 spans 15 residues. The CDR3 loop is CASSTGTSGSYEQYF. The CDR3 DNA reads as TGTGCCAGCAGTACCGGGACTAGCGGCTCCTACGAGCAGTACTTC.

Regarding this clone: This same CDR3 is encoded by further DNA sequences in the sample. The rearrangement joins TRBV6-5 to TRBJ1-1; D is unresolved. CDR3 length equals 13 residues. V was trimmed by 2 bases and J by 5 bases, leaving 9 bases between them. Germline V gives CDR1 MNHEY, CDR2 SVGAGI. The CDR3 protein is CASSYGVRTEAFF. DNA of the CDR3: TGTGCCAGCAGTTACGGGGTTCGGACTGAAGCTTTCTTT.

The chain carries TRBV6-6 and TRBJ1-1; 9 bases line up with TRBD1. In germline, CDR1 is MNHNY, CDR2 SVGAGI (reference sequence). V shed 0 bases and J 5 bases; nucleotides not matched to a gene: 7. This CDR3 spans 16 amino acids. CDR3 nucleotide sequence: TGTGCCAGCAGTTACTCGACGGACAGGGGATTGACTGAAGCTTTCTTT. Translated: CASSYSTDRGLTEAFF.

DNA of the CDR3: TGTGCCAGCAGCTTAGGGGGTAATGAAGCTTTCTTT. Amino acids: CASSLGGNEAFF. This chain connects TRBV13 to TRBJ1-1; D unresolved. From germline, CDR1 is PRHDT and CDR2 FYEKMQ (reference sequence). This CDR3 spans 12 amino acids. V shed 0 bases and J shed 7 bases, with 6 bases lying between them.

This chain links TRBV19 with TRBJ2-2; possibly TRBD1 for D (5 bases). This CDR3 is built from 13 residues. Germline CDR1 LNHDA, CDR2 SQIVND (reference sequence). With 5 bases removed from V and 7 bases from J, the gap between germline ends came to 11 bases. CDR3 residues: CASSLAGIGELFF. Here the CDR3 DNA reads TGTGCCAGTAGTTTAGCAGGGATCGGGGAGCTGTTTTTT. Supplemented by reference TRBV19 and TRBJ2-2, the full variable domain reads DGGITQSPKYLFRKEGQNVTLSCEQNLNHDAMYWYRQDPGQGLRLIYYSQIVNDFQKGDIAEGYSVSREKKESFPLTVTSAQKNPTAFYLCASSLAGIGELFFGEGSRLTVL.

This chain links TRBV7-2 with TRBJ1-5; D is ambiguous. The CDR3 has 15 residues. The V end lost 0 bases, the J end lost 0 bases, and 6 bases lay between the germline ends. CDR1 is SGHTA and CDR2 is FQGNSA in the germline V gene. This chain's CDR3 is CASSLASYSNQPQHF. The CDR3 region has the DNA TGTGCCAGCAGCTTAGCCAGCTATAGCAATCAGCCCCAGCATTTT.

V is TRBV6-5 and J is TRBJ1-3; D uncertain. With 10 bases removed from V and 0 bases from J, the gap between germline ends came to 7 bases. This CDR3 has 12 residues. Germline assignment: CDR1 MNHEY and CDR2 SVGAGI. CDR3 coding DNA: TGTGCCACCGGAGGCTCTGGAAACACCATATATTTT. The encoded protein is CATGGSGNTIYF.

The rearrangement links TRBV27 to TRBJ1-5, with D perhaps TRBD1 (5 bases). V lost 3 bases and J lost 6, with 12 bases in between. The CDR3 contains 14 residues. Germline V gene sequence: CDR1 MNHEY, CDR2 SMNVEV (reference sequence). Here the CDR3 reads CASSLWGGGQPQHF. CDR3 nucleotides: TGTGCCAGCAGTTTGTGGGGCGGGGGTCAGCCCCAGCATTTT.

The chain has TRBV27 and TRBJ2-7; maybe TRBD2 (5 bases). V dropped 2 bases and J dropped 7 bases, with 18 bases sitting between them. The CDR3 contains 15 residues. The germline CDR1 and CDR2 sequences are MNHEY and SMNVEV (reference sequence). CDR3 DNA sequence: TGTGCCAGCAGTTTAAAGGTCGGCGGGTCAAGGGAGCAGTACTTC. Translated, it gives CASSLKVGGSREQYF.

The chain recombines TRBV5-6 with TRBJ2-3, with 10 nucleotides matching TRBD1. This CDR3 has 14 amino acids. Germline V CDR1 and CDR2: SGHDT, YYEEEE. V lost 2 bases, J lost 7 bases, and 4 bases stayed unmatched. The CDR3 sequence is CASSFGTGVYTQYF. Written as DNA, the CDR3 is TGTGCCAGCAGCTTTGGGACAGGGGTCTATACGCAGTATTTT.

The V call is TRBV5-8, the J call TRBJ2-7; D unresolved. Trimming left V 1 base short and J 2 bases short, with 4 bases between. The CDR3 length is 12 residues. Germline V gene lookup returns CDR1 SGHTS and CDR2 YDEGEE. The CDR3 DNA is TGTGCCAGCAGCTTGATCGCCTACGAGCAGTACTTC. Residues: CASSLIAYEQYF.

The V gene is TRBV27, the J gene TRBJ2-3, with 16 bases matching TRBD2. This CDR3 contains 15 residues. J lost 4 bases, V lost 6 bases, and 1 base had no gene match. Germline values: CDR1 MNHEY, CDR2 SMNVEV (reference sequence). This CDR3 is CASRGLAGGADTQYF. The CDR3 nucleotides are TGTGCCAGCAGGGGACTAGCGGGGGGGGCAGATACGCAGTATTTT.

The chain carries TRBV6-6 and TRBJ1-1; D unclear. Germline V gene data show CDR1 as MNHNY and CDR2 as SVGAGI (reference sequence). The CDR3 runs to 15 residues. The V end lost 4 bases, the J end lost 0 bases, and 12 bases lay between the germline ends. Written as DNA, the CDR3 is TGTGCCAGCAGTTCCATCGCGCAGTTGAACACTGAAGCTTTCTTT. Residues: CASSSIAQLNTEAFF.

CDR3 in DNA: TGTGCCACCGCGCCTGAGTCCTCATCCTACAATGAGCAGTTCTTC. Its protein product is CATAPESSSYNEQFF. This chain links TRBV19 with TRBJ2-1; D not certain. Germline CDR1 LNHDA, CDR2 SQIVND (reference sequence). The CDR3 runs 15 residues. V was clipped by 10 bases and J by 1 base, with 17 bases between them.